This T cell receptor (beta chain) was observed in a study of cytotoxic CD8 clonotypes in ibrutinib-treated CLL. Whole-study findings and limits: Contraction or stability on treatment characterized the public clonotypes, which were uncommon.

The CDR3 has 15 residues. The V gene's germline CDR1 is SGHTA and CDR2 FQGNSA. Concerning this clone itself: Its specificity is not known.

The assay was immunoSEQ multiplex PCR, and TCRdb's table has in-frame clones only and misses some. The sample holds around 150,000 clones, 81% seen once. The material was PBMCs, obtained after 12 months of ibrutinib treatment. The TCR was taken from a human donor with chronic lymphocytic leukemia. This rearrangement joins TRBV7-2 to TRBJ2-5; TRBD2 aligns across 9 bases. The DNA end is a closer match to TRBJ2-7, so the J assignment may be wrong. Here the CDR3 reads CASSRSAGGSYEQYF. CDR3 nucleotide sequence: TGTGCCAGCAGCCGTTCAGCGGGAGGCTCGTACGAGCAGTACTTC.